This T cell receptor (beta chain) was recovered during a study of blood T cell repertoires in COVID-19. About the research overall: The study drew acute and convalescent COVID-19 samples from the United States, Italy and Spain.

Germline loops: CDR1 SGHVS, CDR2 FNYEAQ. The CDR3 sequence is 16 residues long. Germline trimming cut 4 bases from V and 2 bases from J; bases unmatched to any gene: 6. In the study's own analysis: Amplified reference gene primers provided the basis for estimating nucleated cell counts. TCRdb keeps only in-frame clones here, not all; method: immunoSEQ multiplex PCR. V and J calls plus clone size are reproduced from that table; the DNA served to infer D and trimming. This sample has about 260,000 clones, with more than 85% found just once. V is TRBV7-6 and J is TRBJ1-5; 9 positions match TRBD1. The receptor's source is a man aged 18 to 29 with active or convalescent COVID-19. The sample comprised peripheral blood. The CDR3 DNA reads TGTGCCAGCAGCTCACAGGGGGCGCGCGGCAATCAGCCCCAGCATTTT. This sequence encodes CASSSQGARGNQPQHF.